The present T cell receptor (beta chain) was sequenced within a study of Ad26.COV2.S vaccination and SARS-CoV-2 variants. Study-wide context: Within the COV1001 Ad26.COV2.S trial arm, the donor was enrolled.

The treatment was: roughly 20 received Ad26.COV2.S at low or high dose, single or two shots; 5 received placebo; per-sample allocation not given. Specimens were obtained on day 63 following the first vaccine or placebo injection. Cohort 1b enrolled adults aged 18-55 years in Boston. The study used a vaccine consisting of an Ad26 vector that expressed Wuhan-strain SARS-CoV-2 spike. Only in-frame clones appear in the TCRdb table, and some are missing; sequencing was by immunoSEQ multiplex PCR. The data contain about 350,000 clones, around 84% of them singletons. This CDR3 contains 14 residues. Germline V gene data show CDR1 as KGHSH and CDR2 as LQKENI. Trimming took 2 bases from V and 3 from J; bases not matched to a gene: 3.

The chain recombines TRBV18 with TRBJ2-5, with 7 bases aligning to TRBD1. This TCR was sampled from a person aged 18 to 59 who received the Ad26.COV2.S COVID-19 vaccine or a placebo. This material consisted of peripheral blood, taken in a trial of Ad26.COV2.S vaccine versus placebo. The CDR3 DNA follows: TGTGCCAGCTCACCAATAGGGACAGAAGAGACCCAGTACTTC. Its protein is CASSPIGTEETQYF.